The rows below give T cell receptor beta chains drawn from one sample of a study of T cells expressing NK-cell markers. TCRdb reprocessed the 5' RACE reads, keeping one entry per CDR3 protein, no DNA. The listing contains approximately 110,000 distinct CDR3 sequences. The sequenced sample was blood T cells: a sorted CD56 or NKG2C T cell subset, CD4+ or CD8+ T cells, or bulk PBMC T cells (not recorded which). Receptors were obtained from a woman between 18 and 70 years old in good health. Each CDR3 is given with its conserved first and last residue.

V	length	J	CDR3
TRBV7-2	16	TRBJ2-1	CASSRPPAGLYNEQFF
TRBV27	12	TRBJ2-2	CATKARAGELFF
TRBV6-2/TRBV6-3	13	TRBJ2-1	CASSNPGVNEQFF
TRBV12-3/TRBV12-4	18	TRBJ2-6	CASSLRRDWNSGANVLTF
TRBV15	17	TRBJ2-3	CATSITRVSGSPDTQYF
TRBV27	12	TRBJ2-2	CASSFQGGELFF
TRBV9	15	TRBJ2-3	CASSVLAGGTDTQYF
TRBV12-3/TRBV12-4	13	TRBJ2-1	CASSDRGYDEQFF
TRBV20-1	14	TRBJ1-1	CSVRTQGAPTEAFF
TRBV10-2	14	TRBJ2-2	CASSESTVPGELFF
TRBV30	12	TRBJ2-1	CAWSDELNEQFF
TRBV19	14	TRBJ2-1	CASIGQGGYNEQFF
TRBV14	12	TRBJ1-1	CASSQMNTEAFF
TRBV4-2	13	TRBJ2-2	CASSQGGDGELFF
TRBV6-2/TRBV6-3	15	TRBJ1-6	CASSPRDRGISPLHF
TRBV9	15	TRBJ2-3	CASSTEGHRTDTQYF
TRBV6-5	14	TRBJ2-7	CASSPAGLVYEQYF
TRBV7-7	14	TRBJ2-2	CASSLYSNTGELFF
TRBV29-1	14	TRBJ2-3	CSVERGSGTDTQYF
TRBV7-9	14	TRBJ2-1	CASSLAGTPNEQFF
TRBV12-3/TRBV12-4	14	TRBJ2-7	CASSLTGTGLEQYF
TRBV7-2	13	TRBJ1-1	CASSLVSLGDAFF
TRBV30	13	TRBJ2-7	CAWTSSFFSEQYF
TRBV11-2	13	TRBJ2-4	CASSDGAGGIQYF
TRBV28	18	TRBJ2-7	CASRAGELMGPVSYEQYF
TRBV20-1	19	TRBJ2-3	CSAGPGQGAHEGLTDTQYF
TRBV19	13	TRBJ2-7	CASSFRLGDELYF
TRBV28	21	TRBJ2-1	CASSPDFSGRRTISSYNEQFF
TRBV9	14	TRBJ2-2	CASSVGGTTGELFF
TRBV7-2	13	TRBJ2-2	CATFSGAAGELFF
TRBV5-4	15	TRBJ2-1	CASSLGQLSYNEQFF
TRBV29-1	14	TRBJ2-4	CSAEGEGDVGLQYF
TRBV5-6	13	TRBJ2-1	CASSLWASLEQFF
TRBV5-4	11	TRBJ2-3	CAGQGTDTQYF
TRBV6-2/TRBV6-3	16	TRBJ2-3	CASSYSIASGVDTQYF
TRBV7-2	12	TRBJ2-1	CASSLGFNEQFF
TRBV5-8	14	TRBJ2-1	CASSLGLPFWEQFF
TRBV29-1	15	TRBJ2-5	CSVEDLDNPGETQYF
TRBV5-1	14	TRBJ2-5	CASSLTRGLETQYF
TRBV11-2	13	TRBJ1-2	CASSLAYREGYTF
TRBV29-1	12	TRBJ2-7	CSVEQASYEQYF
TRBV5-6	15	TRBJ1-3	CASSLAGRSGNTIYF
TRBV4-3	15	TRBJ2-7	CASSPVAGGPYEQYF
TRBV9	17	TRBJ2-1	CASSTSGRASLLNEQFF
TRBV11-1	18	TRBJ1-6	CASSLGPSSGWGGSPLHF
TRBV28	18	TRBJ2-3	CASSLPQQGSLFPDTQYF
TRBV29-1	12	TRBJ1-1	CSVVTGNTEAFF
TRBV15	12	TRBJ2-2	CATSREAGELFF
TRBV12-3/TRBV12-4	12	TRBJ2-5	CASSFGVGTQYF
TRBV5-1	14	TRBJ1-1	CASSLYKDGTEAFF
TRBV21-1	18	TRBJ2-6	CASSKGFLQISGANVLTF
TRBV29-1	13	TRBJ2-4	CSTTSGIGHIQYF
TRBV6-4	15	TRBJ2-1	CASSDSTSGSNEQFF
TRBV29-1	14	TRBJ2-5	CSARPGTRWETQYF
TRBV6-1	14	TRBJ2-3	CASSLSGAADTQYF
TRBV19	15	TRBJ1-5	CASSMGDRAVQPQHF
TRBV20-1	15	TRBJ2-3	CSARGLAVHTDTQYF